These T cell receptor beta chains were read from a single sample in a study of blood T cell repertoires in COVID-19. The table came from immunoSEQ multiplex PCR; TCRdb's copy has only in-frame clones and leaves some out. This table has around 230,000 clones, 86% appearing once. The sample comprised PBMCs or T cells enriched from blood (not recorded which). The receptor set was obtained from a woman aged 40 to 50 with acute COVID-19. Each CDR3 is given with its conserved first and last residue. The order of the fields is CDR3 DNA, CDR3 protein, J gene, clone size, V gene, D gene. A D gene is named only where the DNA matches it firmly. A clone size is listed for some rows: how often the clone was seen (once, few, many), or a class if it is expanded.

TGTGCCAGCAGCACGGGGGGGTACAATGAGCAGTTCTTC	CASSTGGYNEQFF	TRBJ2-1	-	TRBV9	TRBD2
TGCGCCAGCAGCCAAGATCAGAGGACTACGGGTTATGGGGAGCTGTTTTTT	CASSQDQRTTGYGELFF	TRBJ2-2	-	TRBV4-3	-
TGCGCCAGCAGCGTTCAAAGGACAGGGATCAACGAGCAGTACTTC	CASSVQRTGINEQYF	TRBJ2-7	-	TRBV5-1	TRBD1
TGTGCCAGCAGCGCGTCCCCAGGGATTTCTGGAAACACCATATATTTT	CASSASPGISGNTIYF	TRBJ1-3	few	TRBV7-2	-
TGTGCCAGCATGTTCGGACAGGATGACTACACCTTC	CASMFGQDDYTF	TRBJ1-2	-	TRBV2	TRBD1
TGCGCCAGCAGCCAAGATTCGGACAGGGCGAACACCGGGGAGCTGTTTTTT	CASSQDSDRANTGELFF	TRBJ2-2	-	TRBV4-1	TRBD1
TGTGCCAGCAGCTCGGGGGGTGGCACCTTTGGGCAAGATACGCAGTATTTT	CASSSGGGTFGQDTQYF	TRBJ2-3	-	TRBV7-3	TRBD2
TGTGCCAGCTCACCGGGACACATAAAGAACACTGAAGCTTTCTTT	CASSPGHIKNTEAFF	TRBJ1-1	-	TRBV18	-
TGTGCCAGTAGTATTACAGCCAACACTGAAGCTTTCTTT	CASSITANTEAFF	TRBJ1-1	-	TRBV19	-
TGTGCCAGCTCACCCCTTCGGAGAGCTTTCTTT	CASSPLRRAFF	TRBJ1-1	few	TRBV18	-
TGCGCCAGCAGTGAAGACAGGTCACCCCTCCACTTT	CASSEDRSPLHF	TRBJ1-6	-	TRBV10-1	-
TGTGCCAGCAGCGACACTAGCGGGGGCCCCCAAGAGACCCAGTACTTC	CASSDTSGGPQETQYF	TRBJ2-5	-	TRBV25-1	TRBD2
TGTGCCAGCACGGACAGATCTGAAAAACTGTTTTTT	CASTDRSEKLFF	TRBJ1-4	-	TRBV7-9	-
TGTGCCAGCAGCTTAAGTGGGGGGGCCGAAGAGCAGTTCTTC	CASSLSGGAEEQFF	TRBJ2-1	-	TRBV7-3	-
TGTGCCAGCAGTGAAGTAGGACAGTGGACCTTTGGAAACACCATATATTTT	CASSEVGQWTFGNTIYF	TRBJ1-3	-	TRBV6-1	-
TGCGCCAGCAGCTGGGAGCGGGGGGCGTCCTACAATGAGCAGTTCTTC	CASSWERGASYNEQFF	TRBJ2-1	-	TRBV5-1	TRBD2
TGTGCCAGCAGCTCGACCGGCAGGGTAGTAGAGCACACCTTC	CASSSTGRVVEHTF	TRBJ1-2	-	TRBV7-9	-
TGTGCCAGCAGAGGGGGGACAGGTTATTCACCCCTCCACTTT	CASRGGTGYSPLHF	TRBJ1-6	-	TRBV2	TRBD1
TGTGCCAGCAGTTCCCCGACAGAATACAATGAGCAGTTCTTC	CASSSPTEYNEQFF	TRBJ2-1	few	TRBV28	-
TGTGCCAGTAGTATACCCAGGGTGCATGGAAACACCATATATTTT	CASSIPRVHGNTIYF	TRBJ1-3	-	TRBV19	-
TGTGCCAGCAGCCTTTACGGTGAACACCGGGACAGGGGGCAGCATTTT	CASSLYGEHRDRGQHF	TRBJ1-5	-	TRBV5-6	TRBD1
TGTGCCAGCAGAGAGATTTCGTCGTATTTTCCCCAGCATTTT	CASREISSYFPQHF	TRBJ1-5	few	TRBV6-5	-
TGTGCCTGGAGTGTGAGGCCTGGGGGGGCAGATACGCAGTATTTT	CAWSVRPGGADTQYF	TRBJ2-3	-	TRBV30	TRBD2
TGTGCCAGTAGTATTGACAGGGGCGACATTCAGTACTTC	CASSIDRGDIQYF	TRBJ2-4	once	TRBV19	TRBD1
TGTGCCATCAGTGAGACTAGTAACCAAGAGACCCAGTACTTC	CAISETSNQETQYF	TRBJ2-5	-	TRBV10-3	-
TGTGCCACACCGGGCAGGGAACCTATGATTAGCAATCAGCCCCAGCATTTT	CATPGREPMISNQPQHF	TRBJ1-5	-	TRBV5-8	-
TGTGCCAGCACAACAGGATCGCTTGGGGCTGAAGCTTTCTTT	CASTTGSLGAEAFF	TRBJ1-1	-	TRBV9	-
TGTGCCAGCAGTGCTACGTGGGGGCACAATTCACCCCTCCACTTT	CASSATWGHNSPLHF	TRBJ1-6	-	TRBV2	-
TGCAGCGTTGAAGATCTCAGGACAGCCGACACTGAAGCTTTCTTT	CSVEDLRTADTEAFF	TRBJ1-1	once	TRBV29-1	-
TGTGCCAGCAGCTTGGAGGTCGCGGGGGGCCTCACGGAGACCCAGTACTTC	CASSLEVAGGLTETQYF	TRBJ2-5	few	TRBV7-8	TRBD2
TGCGCCAGCAGCTTGGATGGGGGCGGCACTGAAGCTTTCTTT	CASSLDGGGTEAFF	TRBJ1-1	-	TRBV5-1	-